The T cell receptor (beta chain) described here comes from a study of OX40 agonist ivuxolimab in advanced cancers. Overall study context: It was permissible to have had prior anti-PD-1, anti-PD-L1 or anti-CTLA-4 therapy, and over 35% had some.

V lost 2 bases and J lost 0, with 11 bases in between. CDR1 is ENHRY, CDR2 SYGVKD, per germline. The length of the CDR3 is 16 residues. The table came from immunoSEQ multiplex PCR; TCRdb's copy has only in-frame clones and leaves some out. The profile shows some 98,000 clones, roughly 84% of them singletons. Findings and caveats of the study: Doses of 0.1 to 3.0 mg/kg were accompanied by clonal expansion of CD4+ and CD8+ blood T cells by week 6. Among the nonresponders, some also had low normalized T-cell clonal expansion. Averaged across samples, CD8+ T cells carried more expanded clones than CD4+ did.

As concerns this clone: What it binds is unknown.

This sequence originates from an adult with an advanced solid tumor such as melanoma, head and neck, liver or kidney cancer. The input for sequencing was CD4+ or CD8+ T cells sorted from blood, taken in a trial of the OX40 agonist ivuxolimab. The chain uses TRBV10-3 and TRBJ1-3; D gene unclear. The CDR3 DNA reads TGTGCCATCAGTGAGGAGGCGGAGAGCTCTGGAAACACCATATATTTT. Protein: CAISEEAESSGNTIYF.